Detailed here is one TCR beta chain. Its antigen is not identified. Trimming stripped 0 bases from V and 6 bases from J, with 19 bases between. The length of the CDR3 is 17 residues. Germline V lookup: CDR1 SGDLS, CDR2 YYNGEE. The source of the sample is a study of T cell responses to AZD1222 COVID-19 vaccine. The study, taken as a whole, reports: An increase in Spike-specific TCR breadth and depth was observed after two AZD1222 doses. The donor group comprised mostly white British people and more females; the analysis possibly underestimated clonal diversity. Unmutated variant regions are reportedly targeted by nearly half of spike-specific TCRs.

This table comes from immunoSEQ multiplex PCR, and its TCRdb copy is limited to in-frame clones, with some not included. The repertoire consists of roughly 200,000 clones, with 90% to 95% occurring once and the leading ten covering 3.6%. The sample here was peripheral blood, taken 28 days after the second dose of the MenACWY control vaccine. The gene calls are TRBV9 and TRBJ2-1; possible D gene TRBD2, 6 bases. The TCR was taken from an adult who received the MenACWY meningococcal vaccine as a control. CDR3 in amino acids: CASSVEHSRGRSNEQFF. The CDR3 nucleotides are TGTGCCAGCAGCGTAGAACACAGTAGAGGGAGGAGCAATGAGCAGTTCTTC.